The 8 T cell receptor beta chains given below trace back to one sample, sequenced in a study of control samples from healthy donors and cancer patients. The repertoire was sequenced with immunoSEQ multiplex PCR; TCRdb's copy has only in-frame clones and lacks some. The table lists over 85,000 clones, around 87% of them singletons, with roughly 3.7% in the top ten. The sequenced material came from PBMCs. Every receptor here comes from a woman aged 60-75 years with lung cancer.

The rearrangement uses TRBV5-1 and TRBJ1-1; tentative D call: TRBD1 (5 bases). Between the trimmed V and J ends, which lost 5 bases and 7 bases, there was a span of 15 bases. The V gene's germline CDR1 is SGHRS and CDR2 YFSETQ. This CDR3 is built from 13 residues. This CDR3 is CASSLETADEAFF. The CDR3 coding sequence is TGCGCCAGCAGTCTGGAGACAGCAGATGAAGCTTTCTTT.

This clone was recorded only once. The rearrangement joins TRBV2 to TRBJ2-7; D call uncertain. The CDR3 is 14 amino acids. CDR1 is SNHLY, CDR2 FYNNEI, per germline. V lost 7 bases and J lost 1, with 14 bases in between. In DNA form, the CDR3 reads TGTGCCAGCATTCTGGAGAGCTCTTCCTACGAGCAGTACTTC. Protein product: CASILESSSYEQYF.

This chain links TRBV6-6 with TRBJ1-3; D is possibly TRBD1 (6 bases). Trimming left V 5 bases short and J 2 bases short, with 13 bases between. The CDR3 runs 15 residues. CDR1 MNHNY and CDR2 SVGAGI come from the germline V gene (reference sequence). In DNA, the CDR3 is TGTGCCAGCAGTGACGAACAGGGAACTGGAAACACCATATATTTT. Its translation: CASSDEQGTGNTIYF.

The CDR3 DNA sequence: TGCGCCAGCAGCCCGGGACTAGCGGGAAGGGAGACCCAGTACTTC. Translating gives CASSPGLAGRETQYF. V and J are TRBV5-1 and TRBJ2-5, with 13 positions matching TRBD2. The CDR3 covers 15 residues. V dropped 4 bases and J dropped 5; count of bases not matched to a gene: 5. Germline V gene data show CDR1 as SGHRS and CDR2 as YFSETQ.

The chain recombines TRBV4-3 with TRBJ2-3, with D maybe TRBD2 (5 bases). Germline V gene lookup returns CDR1 LGHNA and CDR2 YSLEER. Trimming took 1 base from V and 0 from J, leaving 8 bases between them. The CDR3 spans 15 residues. CDR3 amino acids: CASSQGGKSTDTQYF. Here the CDR3 DNA reads TGCGCCAGCAGCCAAGGAGGGAAAAGCACAGATACGCAGTATTTT.

This clone was detected once. The chain is built from TRBV27 and TRBJ2-3, with a weak D call TRBD2 (5 bases). The CDR3 extends over 16 amino acids. CDR1 and CDR2 from the germline V gene are MNHEY and SMNVEV (reference sequence). The V gene lost 6 bases and the J gene lost 2 bases, with 18 bases spanning the gap. The CDR3 sequence: CASSLGRGTHTDTQYF. The CDR3 DNA reads as TGTGCCAGCAGCCTAGGACGGGGAACCCACACAGATACGCAGTATTTT.

The chain uses TRBV13 and TRBJ1-3; the D gene is possibly TRBD1 (6 bases). Trimming took off 5 bases at V and 1 base at J, with 12 bases between the two ends. Germline CDR1 PRHDT, CDR2 FYEKMQ (reference sequence). CDR3 length equals 15 residues. CDR3 DNA sequence: TGTGCCAGCAGCAGGGGGACGCCGTCTGGAAACACCATATATTTT. The encoded protein is CASSRGTPSGNTIYF.

This clone was observed once. The chain recombines TRBV15 with TRBJ1-4; perhaps TRBD1 as D (6 bases). The germline V gene encodes CDR1 LNHNV and CDR2 YYDKDF (reference sequence). V was pared by 0 bases and J by 5 bases, with 13 bases between. CDR3 size: 16 residues. The CDR3 coding sequence is TGTGCCACCAGCAGAGATCTGGGGGGGGGCAATGAAAAACTGTTTTTT. Its protein product is CATSRDLGGGNEKLFF.